This T cell receptor beta chain was documented in a study of CD8+ T cells in alopecia areata. Sequencing relied on a cDNA template that was reverse transcribed from extracted RNA. The table came from immunoSEQ multiplex PCR; TCRdb's copy has only in-frame clones and leaves some out. The table has some 200,000 clones, approximately 53% seen once. Sequenced sample: CD8+ T cells sorted from blood. The origin of this receptor is a human donor in good health.

CDR3 coding DNA: TGTGCCAGCAGTTCCATGGGGACTAGCGAGACCCAGTACTTC. It yields the protein CASSSMGTSETQYF. The chain joins TRBV28 to TRBJ2-5, with TRBD2 identical over 9 bases. Germline V CDR1 and CDR2: MDHEN, SYDVKM. J gave up 5 bases and V 4 bases, and 5 bases lay outside the gene matches. The CDR3 runs to 14 residues.